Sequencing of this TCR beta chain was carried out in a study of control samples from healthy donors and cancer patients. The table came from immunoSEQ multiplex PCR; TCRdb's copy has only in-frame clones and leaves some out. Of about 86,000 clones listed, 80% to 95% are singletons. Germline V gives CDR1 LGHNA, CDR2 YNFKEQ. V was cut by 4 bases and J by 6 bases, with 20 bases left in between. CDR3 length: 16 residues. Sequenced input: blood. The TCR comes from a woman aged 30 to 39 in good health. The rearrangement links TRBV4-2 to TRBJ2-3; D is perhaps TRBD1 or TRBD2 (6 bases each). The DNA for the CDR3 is TGTGCCAGCAGCCTCGGAAAAGGGGGAGGCGCCGATACGCAGTATTTT. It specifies CASSLGKGGGADTQYF.